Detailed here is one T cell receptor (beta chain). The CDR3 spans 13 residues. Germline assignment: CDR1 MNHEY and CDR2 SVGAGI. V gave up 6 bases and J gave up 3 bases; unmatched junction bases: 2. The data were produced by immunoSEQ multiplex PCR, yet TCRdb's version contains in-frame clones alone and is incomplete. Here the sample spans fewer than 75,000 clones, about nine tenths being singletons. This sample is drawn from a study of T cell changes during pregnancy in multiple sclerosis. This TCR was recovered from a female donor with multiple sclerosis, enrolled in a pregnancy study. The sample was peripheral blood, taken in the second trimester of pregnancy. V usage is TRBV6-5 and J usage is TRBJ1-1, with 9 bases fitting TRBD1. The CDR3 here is CASRRQGDTEAFF. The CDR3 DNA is TGTGCCAGCAGGCGACAGGGGGACACTGAAGCTTTCTTT.